The next 11 T cell receptor beta chains were all read from a single sample in a study of blood T cell repertoires in COVID-19. Profiled with immunoSEQ multiplex PCR; TCRdb holds only in-frame clones, not every one. Of 200,000 or so clones in the sample, roughly 80% were seen once. The sample taken for sequencing was peripheral blood. These receptors were collected from a woman aged 60 to 75 with acute or convalescent COVID-19.

This clone came up once. The V gene is TRBV7-8, the J gene TRBJ1-2; D is undetermined. Germline loops: CDR1 SGHVS, CDR2 FQNEAQ. V was cut by 1 base and J by 2 bases, with 8 bases left in between. The CDR3 is 14 amino acids. CDR3 region: CASSLGHSNYGYTF. CDR3 sequence (DNA): TGTGCCAGCAGCTTAGGACATTCCAACTATGGCTACACCTTC. Complete variable domain (other parts from reference TRBV7-8 and TRBJ1-2): GAGVSQSPRYKVAKRGQDVALRCDPISGHVSLFWYQQALGQGPEFLTYFQNEAQLDKSGLPSDRFFAERPEGSVSTLKIQRTQQEDSAVYLCASSLGHSNYGYTFGSGTRLTVV.

The rearrangement uses TRBV3-1 (or the pseudogene TRBV3-2) and TRBJ1-1; no definite D call. V was pared by 2 bases and J by 0 bases, with 31 bases between. CDR1 and CDR2 from the germline V gene are LGHDT and YNNKEL (reference sequence). The CDR3 loop spans 22 amino acids. CDR3 DNA sequence: TGTGCCAGCAGCCAATTCCCGGTTTGGACTCCGAGCCCCAGTGGGATGAACACTGAAGCTTTCTTT. This sequence encodes CASSQFPVWTPSPSGMNTEAFF.

The chain uses TRBV28 and TRBJ1-4; D gene unclear. This CDR3 comprises 15 residues. Germline CDR1 and CDR2: MDHEN and SYDVKM. The V end was cut by 6 bases, the J end by 8 bases, with 19 bases between. This CDR3 reads CASRNALAAVEKLFF. In DNA form, the CDR3 reads TGTGCCAGCAGGAACGCCCTTGCTGCAGTCGAAAAACTGTTTTTT.

CDR3 DNA sequence: TGCAGCGTTGAGCGGGGGGGCCATCTCACAGATACGCAGTATTTT. It translates to CSVERGGHLTDTQYF. The gene calls are TRBV29-1 and TRBJ2-3; 9 nucleotides align to TRBD2. The ends lost 3 bases at V and 2 bases at J; junction bases unmatched: 6. CDR3 length: 15 amino acids. The germline V gene encodes CDR1 SQVTM and CDR2 ANQGSEA.

This clone was seen just once. Sequence at one end of the junction differs from germline and may be a read error. This sequence joins TRBV5-1 and TRBJ2-3; 9 nucleotides match TRBD2. Germline V gene lookup returns CDR1 SGHRS and CDR2 YFSETQ. This CDR3 region has 17 residues. The DNA for the CDR3 is TGCGCCCGCAGCTTGGGGGCGGGGGGGCGAGTGGCAGATACGCAGTATTTT. Protein: CARSLGAGGRVADTQYF. Full variable domain (missing parts from reference TRBV5-1 and TRBJ2-3): KAGVTQTPRYLIKTRGQQVTLSCSPISGHRSVSWYQQTPGQGLQFLFEYFSETQRNKGNFPGRFSGRQFSNSRSEMNVSTLELGDSALYLCARSLGAGGRVADTQYFGPGTRLTVL.

The J gene is TRBJ1-4, the V gene TRBV29-1; no definite D call. CDR1 is SQVTM and CDR2 is ANQGSEA in the germline V gene. The ends were cut back, 5 bases at V and 4 bases at J, with 8 bases in the middle. The CDR3 totals 12 residues. As DNA, the CDR3 is TGCAGCGTTTGGTCAGATAATGAAAAACTGTTTTTT. This sequence encodes CSVWSDNEKLFF.

The chain couples TRBV6-5 to TRBJ2-3, with 7 bases identical to TRBD2. V gave up 6 bases and J gave up 2 bases; unmatched junction bases: 5. CDR3 size: 14 residues. Germline CDR1 reads MNHEY; CDR2 reads SVGAGI. As DNA, the CDR3 is TGTGCCAGCAGCAACGGACTAGTCACAGATACGCAGTATTTT. Amino acid sequence: CASSNGLVTDTQYF.

This chain connects TRBV28 to TRBJ2-2; 7 bases are shared with TRBD1. J gave up 6 bases and V 6 bases, and 4 bases lay outside the gene matches. Germline V lookup: CDR1 MDHEN, CDR2 SYDVKM. CDR3 length: 13 amino acids. CDR3 bases: TGTGCCAGCAGGACAACAGGGGCCGGGGAGCTGTTTTTT. This codes for CASRTTGAGELFF.

This clone is a singleton in its sample. In the same sample, other DNA sequences code for this CDR3. V is TRBV20-1 and J is TRBJ2-3; D is ambiguous. Trimming took 3 bases from V and 6 from J, leaving 4 bases between them. Germline values: CDR1 DFQATT, CDR2 SNEGSKA (reference sequence). CDR3 size: 10 residues. The CDR3 DNA reads TGCAGTGCTAGGAGGGATACGCAGTATTTT. Amino acids: CSARRDTQYF.

As to this clone: One end of the junction fails to match germline, which may point to a read error. This chain joins TRBV10-3 and TRBJ1-2, with 12 nucleotides matching TRBD1. CDR3 length: 16 amino acids. CDR1 and CDR2 from the germline V gene are ENHRY and SYGVKD. Here the CDR3 reads CAISEPGQGAKYGYTF. CDR3 nucleotides: TGTGCCATCAGCGAACCGGGACAGGGGGCTAAATATGGCTACACCTTC.

V and J are TRBV5-5 and TRBJ2-3; 10 bases map to TRBD2. The CDR3 is made up of 20 amino acids. Germline V gene lookup returns CDR1 SGHKS and CDR2 YYEKEE (reference sequence). The trim removed 4 bases at V and 2 bases at J, leaving 19 bases unmatched. The DNA of the CDR3 is TGTGCCAGCAGCCCAATTCCCACAGGGGGACTAGCGAGCTCCACAGATACGCAGTATTTT. Protein product: CASSPIPTGGLASSTDTQYF.